What follows are 2 T cell receptor beta chains derived from one specimen sequenced in a study of T cells expressing NK-cell markers (dated by TCRdb to 2018 to 2021). The protocol used for the library was 5' RACE. Data came from an Illumina HiSeq 2000. After TCRdb reprocessed the reads, each CDR3 protein sequence was kept as one row, without DNA. In this sample's table one finds about 150,000 distinct CDR3 sequences. Together, the top ten hold 37% of the sample. The sequenced sample was blood T cells: a sorted CD56 or NKG2C T cell subset, CD4+ or CD8+ T cells, or bulk PBMC T cells (not recorded which). The source of these receptors is a woman aged 45 to 65 in good health. Donor details come from another sample of the same person, matched by shared clones.

J is TRBJ1-1 and V is TRBV20-1. The CDR3 runs 15 residues. In germline, CDR1 is DFQATT, CDR2 SNEGSKA (reference sequence). This chain's CDR3 is CSARDLWGVNTEAFF.

This sequence joins TRBV20-1 and TRBJ2-5; TCRdb's D call of TRBD2 is untestable without DNA. Germline V lookup: CDR1 DFQATT, CDR2 SNEGSKA (reference sequence). CDR3 size: 14 residues. The CDR3 reads CSARGRGLAAAQYF.